This TCR beta chain was identified in a study of T cells in localized non-small cell lung cancer. The study, taken as a whole, reports: Appearance in adjacent lung was seen for a median roughly 56 of the top 100 tumor clones. Uninvolved adjacent lung had the highest recorded T cell clonality, with tumor below it.

This CDR3 comprises 17 residues. CDR1 and CDR2 (germline): SGHDT, YYEEEE. The junction had 5 bases not matched to a gene; V was cut back by 3 bases and J by 2 bases. The method was immunoSEQ multiplex PCR; TCRdb's version includes in-frame clones alone and lacks a portion of them. The sample includes about 77,000 clones, 88% seen only once; the top ten take roughly 20%. A note on this clone: Its cognate antigen is unknown.

The chain uses TRBV5-6 and TRBJ2-5; 15 bases align to TRBD2. This specimen was peripheral blood, taken before any cancer treatment. This clonotype was sampled from a woman aged 40-75 years with stage I squamous cell lung carcinoma. Here the CDR3 DNA reads TGTGCCAGCAGCTGGGGACTAGCGGGGGGATTACAAGAGACCCAGTACTTC. Translating gives CASSWGLAGGLQETQYF.